This T cell receptor (beta chain) was recorded in a study of blood T cell repertoires in COVID-19. Study-level information: Samples taken during acute and convalescent COVID-19 were collected in the United States, Italy and Spain. Sample material is recorded as cDNA or gDNA derived from T cells, B-cell-depleted T cells, or PBMCs.

How the authors handled the data: The authors estimated nucleated cell counts from reference gene primer amplification. Profiling relied on immunoSEQ multiplex PCR, and the TCRdb table lists in-frame clones only, not all of them. The DNA gave D and trimming, while V, J and clone size come from that table. The data show fewer than 250,000 clones, more than 70% seen once. Trimming left V 2 bases short and J 4 bases short, with 9 bases between. CDR3 length equals 14 residues. In germline, CDR1 is MDHEN, CDR2 SYDVKM. The specimen was PBMCs or T cells enriched from blood (not recorded which). The chain couples TRBV28 to TRBJ1-3; D possibly corresponds to TRBD1 (5 bases). The TCR was taken from a woman aged 40 to 50 with acute COVID-19. In nucleotides, the CDR3 is TGTGCCAGCAGTTTAGGGGGGTACGGAAACACCATATATTTT. This gives the protein CASSLGGYGNTIYF.